What follows are 5 T cell receptor beta chains derived from one specimen sequenced in a study of cytotoxic CD8 clonotypes in ibrutinib-treated CLL. Produced via immunoSEQ multiplex PCR; TCRdb's table is partial and in-frame only. Of some 130,000 clones in the sample, 84% were seen once. This specimen was PBMCs, taken after 24 months of ibrutinib treatment. The source is a human donor with chronic lymphocytic leukemia.

V gene TRBV6-5 combines with J gene TRBJ1-2; TRBD1 agrees at 9 bases. CDR1 MNHEY and CDR2 SVGAGI come from the germline V gene. This CDR3 has 15 amino acids. The V gene end was trimmed by 7 bases and the J gene end by 7 bases; junction bases not matched to a gene: 13. The CDR3 nucleotides read TGTGCCAGCACCCCGTCCGGGACAGGGATGATTGGCTACACCTTC. It yields the protein CASTPSGTGMIGYTF.

The chain links TRBV19 to TRBJ2-5; the D is unclear. The CDR3 runs 13 residues. Per the germline V gene, CDR1 is LNHDA and CDR2 is SQIVND (reference sequence). V was trimmed by 2 bases and J by 3 bases, leaving 7 bases between them. CDR3: CASSINRKETQYF. DNA of the CDR3: TGTGCCAGTAGTATAAATCGTAAAGAGACCCAGTACTTC.

The chain couples TRBV14 to TRBJ1-2; the D is unclear. The V end lost 3 bases, the J end lost 2 bases, and 10 bases lay between the germline ends. The germline V gene has CDR1 SGHDN and CDR2 FVKESK. There are 14 residues in the CDR3. CDR3 sequence: CASSHNIPNYGYTF. The CDR3 nucleotides are TGTGCCAGCAGCCACAATATCCCCAACTATGGCTACACCTTC.

The table lists this clone with a count of one. This chain connects TRBV28 to TRBJ1-4, with D possibly being TRBD1 (6 bases). Trimming cost V 5 bases and J 4 bases, with 11 bases left between them. CDR1 and CDR2 from the germline V gene are MDHEN and SYDVKM. This CDR3 comprises 14 residues. Here the CDR3 DNA reads TGTGCCAGCAGTAACCGGGACATTAATGAAAAACTGTTTTTT. It yields the protein CASSNRDINEKLFF.

This clone was counted a single time. The chain employs TRBV7-2 and TRBJ1-1; TRBD1 is a possible D gene (5 bases). The CDR3 covers 15 residues. The germline gives CDR1 SGHTA, CDR2 FQGNSA. V was cut by 1 base and J by 1 base, with 10 bases left in between. The CDR3 DNA follows: TGTGCCAGCAGCTTAGTTCGGGGCACGAACACTGAAGCTTTCTTT. Its translation: CASSLVRGTNTEAFF.